The 19 T cell receptor beta chains below were found in one sample sequenced in a study of CXCR3-negative and CXCR3-positive naive CD8 T cells. Study findings and constraints: TRB CDR3 hydrophobicity was greater in CXCR3-positive naive cells than in CXCR3-negative naive cells.

UMI-labeled 5' RACE TRB cDNA libraries were prepared from the cells. From the 5' RACE reads, TCRdb lists one entry per CDR3 protein and no DNA. The listing records 150,000 or so distinct CDR3 sequences. For these receptors, no antigen is known. Sequences were obtained from naive CXCR3+ CD8+ T cells from blood. Stated subset: CD45RO-CCR7+CD27+CD95- naive CD8+ T cells expressing CXCR3 (TNR3+). The receptors were sampled from a human donor in good health. Some clones in this sample may be carry-over from other donors' samples.

The chain carries TRBV6-2 or TRBV6-3 and TRBJ1-5. Germline V lookup: CDR1 MNHEY, CDR2 SVGEGT. The CDR3 is 14 residues long. CDR3 sequence reads: CASWPVGSNQPQHF.

The CDR3 sequence: CSARGDSSYEQYF. The gene calls are TRBV20-1 and TRBJ2-7; the TCRdb D gene call, TRBD1, has no DNA to confirm it. CDR3 length equals 13 residues. In germline, CDR1 is DFQATT, CDR2 SNEGSKA (reference sequence).

The chain recombines TRBV27 with TRBJ2-7. The CDR3 loop spans 14 amino acids. Per the germline V gene, CDR1 is MNHEY and CDR2 is SMNVEV (reference sequence). The CDR3 spells CASSSGRLSYEQYF.

This rearrangement joins TRBV6-2 or TRBV6-3 to TRBJ1-2; no DNA is available, so the TRBD1 call from TCRdb remains unchecked. The CDR3 has 16 residues. The germline V gene has CDR1 MNHEY and CDR2 SVGEGT. CDR3 residues: CASSYTNRQDLYGYTF.

The gene calls are TRBV6-2 or TRBV6-3 and TRBJ1-6; checking the TCRdb D call of TRBD1 is not possible without DNA. The CDR3 spans 14 residues. Germline assignment: CDR1 MNHEY and CDR2 SVGEGT. This chain's CDR3 is CASSSGTDNSPLHF.

The rearrangement joins TRBV7-9 to TRBJ2-5. Germline V lookup: CDR1 SEHNR, CDR2 FQNEAQ (reference sequence). The CDR3 sequence is 14 residues long. The CDR3 is CASTFPGLEETQYF.

The rearrangement links TRBV24-1 to TRBJ2-7. This CDR3 has 11 amino acids. Germline loops: CDR1 KGHDR, CDR2 SFDVKD. The CDR3 loop is CATSEGYELYF.

The chain couples TRBV28 to TRBJ2-5; TCRdb's D call of TRBD2 is untestable without DNA. CDR1 MDHEN and CDR2 SYDVKM come from the germline V gene. The CDR3 is 13 residues long. CDR3 loop: CASTLRGQETQYF.

The chain recombines TRBV7-3 with TRBJ2-5; the TCRdb call, TRBD2, lacks DNA for checking. Germline-derived CDR1 and CDR2 are SGHTA and FQGTGA. CDR3 size: 14 residues. CDR3 sequence: CASSLSGGWETQYF.

The genes are TRBV28 and TRBJ2-7; TCRdb proposes TRBD2, but this gene call is untestable without DNA. Germline values: CDR1 MDHEN, CDR2 SYDVKM. This CDR3 comprises 16 residues. The CDR3 is CASSLPTSAWAYEQYF.

V usage is TRBV12-3 or TRBV12-4 and J usage is TRBJ2-7; checking the TCRdb D call of TRBD1 is not possible without DNA. The CDR3 extends over 13 amino acids. This chain's CDR3 is CATRTGNSYEQYF.

The chain employs TRBV10-1 and TRBJ2-7; the TRBD1 assignment by TCRdb is unverifiable without DNA. This CDR3 contains 16 residues. From germline, CDR1 is WNHNN and CDR2 SYGVQD (reference sequence). CDR3 residues: CASSESREQGPREQYF.

This chain uses TRBV23-1 with TRBJ1-4. TRBV23-1 is placed among ORFs of uncertain function. The CDR3 length is 14 residues. The CDR3 is CASSQSGGEGKLFF.

CDR3 in amino acids: CASSSTLGLAGVYEQYF. The rearrangement joins TRBV7-9 to TRBJ2-7; TCRdb returns TRBD2, unconfirmable since there is no DNA. CDR1 is SEHNR and CDR2 is FQNEAQ in the germline V gene (reference sequence). The CDR3 length is 17 residues.

This chain uses TRBV7-8 with TRBJ2-5; TCRdb indicates TRBD1, and absent DNA this call remains unverified. The CDR3 extends over 16 amino acids. The germline CDR1 and CDR2 sequences are SGHVS and FQNEAQ. CDR3: CASSLPGPPYQETQYF.

J is TRBJ2-1 and V is TRBV7-9; as DNA is missing, the TRBD1 call by TCRdb cannot be tested. Germline V gives CDR1 SEHNR, CDR2 FQNEAQ (reference sequence). The CDR3 runs to 20 residues. The CDR3 is CASSLARDRAISGGYNEQFF. Drawing the rest from reference TRBV7-9 and TRBJ2-1, the complete variable domain is DTGVSQNPRHKITKRGQNVTFRCDPISEHNRLYWYRQTLGQGPEFLTYFQNEAQLEKSRLLSDRFSAERPKGSFSTLEIQRTEQGDSAMYLCASSLARDRAISGGYNEQFFGPGTRLTVL.

The CDR3 sequence is CASSIVLGGDQPQHF. The V call is TRBV19, the J call TRBJ1-5; the TCRdb call, TRBD1, lacks DNA for checking. Germline CDR1 reads LNHDA; CDR2 reads SQIVND (reference sequence). The CDR3 is 15 amino acids. Combining the CDR3 with reference TRBV19 and TRBJ1-5 gives the whole variable domain DGGITQSPKYLFRKEGQNVTLSCEQNLNHDAMYWYRQDPGQGLRLIYYSQIVNDFQKGDIAEGYSVSREKKESFPLTVTSAQKNPTAFYLCASSIVLGGDQPQHFGDGTRLSIL.

The rearrangement links TRBV27 to TRBJ2-1; the TCRdb call, TRBD1, lacks DNA for checking. The CDR3 runs to 15 residues. Germline V gives CDR1 MNHEY, CDR2 SMNVEV (reference sequence). The CDR3 reads CASIERGGGYNEQFF.

The V gene is TRBV29-1, the J gene TRBJ2-2; TCRdb lists TRBD1, though no DNA is available to test this call. CDR3 length equals 12 residues. CDR1 SQVTM and CDR2 ANQGSEA come from the germline V gene. CDR3 sequence reads: CSVVRGSGELFF.